The TCR beta chain described here comes from a study of monozygotic twins with inflammatory bowel disease. The CDR3 has 12 residues. Germline V lookup: CDR1 SQVTM, CDR2 ANQGSEA. Each TCR library used 3500 ng of total RNA. TCRalpha along with TCRbeta cDNA was subjected to two nested PCRs lasting around 15 and 9 cycles. With the 5' RACE reads reprocessed, TCRdb shows one record per CDR3 protein and no DNA. This repertoire includes 400,000 to 500,000 distinct CDR3 sequences. Total RNA from whole blood was isolated with no T cell sorting. The chain recombines TRBV29-1 with TRBJ2-7; TCRdb reports TRBD1, a call that lacks DNA to check it against. The sequence came from a human donor with ulcerative colitis or Crohn's disease, or a healthy co-twin of an affected twin (not recorded which). Sequencing was done on a sample of blood. Here the CDR3 reads CSVRQGVYEQYF.